The table lists the clone carrying this T cell receptor beta chain with a few counts. The data were obtained in a study of blood T cells in healthy people across ages. Germline V gives CDR1 SGHRS, CDR2 YFSETQ. V was cut by 0 bases and J by 3 bases, with 25 bases left in between. The length of the CDR3 is 19 residues. PCR was performed a second time for roughly 7 to 11 cycles using a sample-barcoded 5' primer and a J-beta primer mix. TCRdb independently ran MiXCR on the 5' RACE reads; one entry per CDR3 protein. The sample carries around 1,900,000 distinct CDR3 sequences, about two fifths recorded once.

The receptor was derived from a human donor in good health. The chain is built from TRBV5-1 and TRBJ2-7, with a possible D match to TRBD1 (6 bases). The sequencing input was blood. CDR3 in DNA: TGCGCCAGCAGCTTGGGCCTCAGGGGTAACGAGTTATCGGTCTACGAGCAGTACTTC. This encodes CASSLGLRGNELSVYEQYF.